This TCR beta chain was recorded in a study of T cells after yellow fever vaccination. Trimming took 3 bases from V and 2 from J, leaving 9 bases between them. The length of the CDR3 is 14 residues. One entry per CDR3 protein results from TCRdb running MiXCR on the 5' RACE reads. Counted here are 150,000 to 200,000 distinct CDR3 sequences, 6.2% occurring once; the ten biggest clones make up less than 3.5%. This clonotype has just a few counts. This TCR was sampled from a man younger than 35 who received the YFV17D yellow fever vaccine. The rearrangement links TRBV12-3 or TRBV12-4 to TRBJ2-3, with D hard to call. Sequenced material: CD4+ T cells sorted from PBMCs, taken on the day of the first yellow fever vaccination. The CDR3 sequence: CASSLSPATDTQYF. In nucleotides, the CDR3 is TGTGCCAGCAGTTTGAGTCCGGCCACAGATACGCAGTATTTT.